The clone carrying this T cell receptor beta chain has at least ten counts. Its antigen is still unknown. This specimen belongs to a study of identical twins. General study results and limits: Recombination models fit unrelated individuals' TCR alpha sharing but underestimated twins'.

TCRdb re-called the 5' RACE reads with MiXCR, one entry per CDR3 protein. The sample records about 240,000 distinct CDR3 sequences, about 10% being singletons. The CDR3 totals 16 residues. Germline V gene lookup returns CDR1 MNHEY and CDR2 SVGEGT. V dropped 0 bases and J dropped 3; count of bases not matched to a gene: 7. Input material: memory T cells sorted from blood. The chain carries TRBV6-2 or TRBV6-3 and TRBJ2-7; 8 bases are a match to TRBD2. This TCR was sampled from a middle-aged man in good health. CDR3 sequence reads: CASSYSYGRANYEQYF. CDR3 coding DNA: TGTGCCAGCAGTTACTCTTACGGGAGGGCCAACTACGAGCAGTACTTC.